A single TCR beta chain is shown here with its context. Its antigen is currently unknown. This entry comes from a study of cytomegalovirus exposure and HLA in healthy donors. Looking at the study overall: The platform used for the roughly 130 validation repertoires matched that of the approximately 640 first-cohort repertoires, a later analysis reported.

The CDR3 is made up of 13 amino acids. Looked up from germline, CDR1 is SGHDN and CDR2 is FVKESK. The germline V and J ends were trimmed by 4 bases and 6 bases, with 13 bases remaining between them. Study-level points and caveats: The CMV antigen specificity of a few CMV-associated chains was confirmed through in vitro analysis. Within the approximately 120 validation repertoires, first-cohort TCR clusters tended to co-occur, according to a later analysis.

The table came from immunoSEQ multiplex PCR; TCRdb's copy has only in-frame clones and leaves some out. Seen here are 250,000 to 350,000 clones, around 87% observed once, and the top ten hold approximately 0.94%. The TCR originated in a woman aged 18-29 years in good health and CMV-seronegative. V and J are TRBV14 and TRBJ2-7; D possibly corresponds to TRBD2 (6 bases). Material for sequencing was PBMCs. In nucleotides, the CDR3 is TGTGCCAGCAGCCCGGGGGTGGGAGGCGAGCAGTACTTC. Translating it yields CASSPGVGGEQYF.